Listed below are T cell receptor beta chains from one sample, sequenced in a study of T cell responses to AZD1222 COVID-19 vaccine. Clones were read by immunoSEQ multiplex PCR, and TCRdb kept only the in-frame ones, dropping some. The table has more than 85,000 clones, roughly 88% seen once. The sample consisted of peripheral blood, taken on day 0 of MenACWY control vaccination. All receptors derive from an adult in good health. CDR3s include the opening cysteine and the closing phenylalanine or tryptophan. The D gene is left open where the match is weak. Clone size, where shown, is once, few, many, or a class for clones that have expanded.

NA,NA,TRBJ2-1,TRBV12-3/TRBV12-4,TGTGCCAGCAGTTTGGGGCGCAATGAGCAGTTCTTC,CASSLGRNEQFF
NA,TRBD2,TRBJ2-7,TRBV5-4,TGTGCCAGCAGCTTGGGGGCTAGCGGGAGTAAGTCCGAGCAGTACTTC,CASSLGASGSKSEQYF
NA,TRBD1,TRBJ1-2,TRBV5-8,TGTGCCAGCGTCCGGCCCCTGGACAGGCTAACATCTGACTATGGCTACACCTTC,CASVRPLDRLTSDYGYTF
NA,TRBD1,TRBJ1-5,TRBV7-6,TGTGCCAGCAGCTTAAGTACAGGGGGCTCGAGCAATCAGCCCCAGCATTTT,CASSLSTGGSSNQPQHF
NA,TRBD1,TRBJ1-3,TRBV28,TGTGCCAGCACCGACAGGGCACCTGGAAACACCATATATTTT,CASTDRAPGNTIYF
NA,NA,TRBJ2-2,TRBV6-5,TGTGCCAGCAGACTCGGGAGTAACACCGGGGAGCTGTTTTTT,CASRLGSNTGELFF
few,TRBD1,TRBJ1-1,TRBV5-4,TGTGCCAGCAGCTTAAGCAGGGGGCAAATAACTGAAGCTTTCTTT,CASSLSRGQITEAFF
NA,TRBD1,TRBJ2-1,TRBV7-8,TGTGCCAGCAGCTCCGCCCGTAGACAGGGGGATGCTGGGCAGTTCTTC,CASSSARRQGDAGQFF
NA,NA,TRBJ1-5,TRBV27,TGTGCCAGCAGTCCAGGAGGGGGTCCTCAGCCCCAGCATTTT,CASSPGGGPQPQHF
NA,NA,TRBJ1-4,TRBV9,TGTGCCAGCAGCCCTACGACAGCAACTAATGAAAAACTGTTTTTT,CASSPTTATNEKLFF
NA,TRBD2,TRBJ2-5,TRBV11-3,TGTGCCAGCAGCCCGCACGGAGCAGCGGGAGGATGGGAGACCCAGTACTTC,CASSPHGAAGGWETQYF
NA,NA,TRBJ2-5,TRBV24-1,TGTGCCACCTCGCAAGGACACTTAAACCAAGAGACCCAGTACTTC,CATSQGHLNQETQYF
once,NA,TRBJ1-1,TRBV7-3,TGTGCCAGCAGCCTACAGGAGAACACTGAAGCTTTCTTT,CASSLQENTEAFF
NA,TRBD2,TRBJ2-3,TRBV29-1,TGCAGCGTTGGGCTAGCGGCCGGGGGAGATACGCAGTATTTT,CSVGLAAGGDTQYF
few,NA,TRBJ1-1,TRBV29-1,TGCAGCGTTGAAGACGCGGGGGCTGGTAACACTGAAGCTTTCTTT,CSVEDAGAGNTEAFF
NA,NA,TRBJ2-1,TRBV30,TGTGCCTGGAGTCTCATTGGGAACAATGAGCAGTTCTTC,CAWSLIGNNEQFF
NA,NA,TRBJ2-7,TRBV6-2/TRBV6-3,TGTGCCAGCAGTCCACATACACCCGGACTTTTATACGAGCAGTACTTC,CASSPHTPGLLYEQYF
NA,TRBD1,TRBJ1-3,TRBV11-1,TGTGCCAGCAGCGGACAGGTCCCACTCTCTGGAAACACCATATATTTT,CASSGQVPLSGNTIYF
few,NA,TRBJ1-4,TRBV5-1,TGCGCCAGCAGCTTGAGGCAGGGAGGTGAAAAACTGTTTTTT,CASSLRQGGEKLFF
NA,TRBD1,TRBJ2-1,TRBV4-3,TGCGCCAGCAGCCAGCAAGATAGGGGCGGGACAGGCGGCGATGAGCAGTTCTTC,CASSQQDRGGTGGDEQFF
NA,NA,TRBJ1-1,TRBV7-3,TGTGCCAGCAGCGCCGGTGCGTCGAACACTGAAGCTTTCTTT,CASSAGASNTEAFF
once,NA,TRBJ1-2,TRBV5-4,TGTGCCAGCAGCCCCGGGGGCACTCCGGGCTACACCTTC,CASSPGGTPGYTF
NA,NA,TRBJ1-1,TRBV18,TGTGCCAGCTCACCGCCTGACGGGGGGCGCATCAGCACTGAAGCTTTCTTT,CASSPPDGGRISTEAFF
NA,TRBD1,TRBJ1-4,TRBV25-1,TGTGCCAGCAGTGATGGGCAGGGGGCCCCACCTTACAATGAAAAACTGTTTTTT,CASSDGQGAPPYNEKLFF
once,TRBD1,TRBJ2-1,TRBV30,TGTGCCTGGAGCGACGGACAGGGCCCTTTGAATGAGCAGTTCTTC,CAWSDGQGPLNEQFF
NA,NA,TRBJ1-1,TRBV6-2/TRBV6-3,TGTGCCAGCAGTTACGATCCATCAGGCGGCCTTGAAGCTTTCTTT,CASSYDPSGGLEAFF
NA,NA,TRBJ1-1,TRBV28,TGTGCCAGCAGTCCTCGCAGGGTTGTGAACACTGAAGCTTTCTTT,CASSPRRVVNTEAFF
NA,TRBD1,TRBJ1-2,TRBV3-1/TRBV3-2,TGTGCCAGCAGGGGACAGCTTAACTATGGCTACACCTTC,CASRGQLNYGYTF
NA,NA,TRBJ2-6,TRBV28,TGTGCCAGCAAGGAAGCCGGTTCGCTCGGGGCCAACGTCCTGACTTTC,CASKEAGSLGANVLTF
NA,NA,TRBJ1-5,TRBV2,TGTGCCAGCAGTGTGGGTGGGAGAGGGCCCCAGCATTTT,CASSVGGRGPQHF
NA,NA,TRBJ1-1,TRBV9,TGTGCCAGCTCCCCCACGGGAGCGAACACTGAAGCTTTCTTT,CASSPTGANTEAFF
NA,NA,TRBJ1-1,TRBV28,TGTGCCAGCAGTTTATCTAGGGGACATGATGAGGCTTTCTTT,CASSLSRGHDEAFF